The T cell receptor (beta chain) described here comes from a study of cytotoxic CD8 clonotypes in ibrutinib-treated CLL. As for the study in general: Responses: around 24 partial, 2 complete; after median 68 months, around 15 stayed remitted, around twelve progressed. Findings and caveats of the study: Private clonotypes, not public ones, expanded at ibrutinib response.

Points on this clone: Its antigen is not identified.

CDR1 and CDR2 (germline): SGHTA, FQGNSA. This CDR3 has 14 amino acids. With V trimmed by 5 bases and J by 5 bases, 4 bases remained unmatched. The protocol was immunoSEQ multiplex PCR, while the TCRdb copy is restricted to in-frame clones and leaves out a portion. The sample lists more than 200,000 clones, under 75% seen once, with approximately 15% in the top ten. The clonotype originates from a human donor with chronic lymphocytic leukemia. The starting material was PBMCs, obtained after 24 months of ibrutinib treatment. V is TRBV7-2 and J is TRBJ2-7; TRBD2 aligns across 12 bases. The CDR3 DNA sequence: TGTGCCAGCAGCCTCAGACTAGCGGGAGACGAGCAGTACTTC. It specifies CASSLRLAGDEQYF.